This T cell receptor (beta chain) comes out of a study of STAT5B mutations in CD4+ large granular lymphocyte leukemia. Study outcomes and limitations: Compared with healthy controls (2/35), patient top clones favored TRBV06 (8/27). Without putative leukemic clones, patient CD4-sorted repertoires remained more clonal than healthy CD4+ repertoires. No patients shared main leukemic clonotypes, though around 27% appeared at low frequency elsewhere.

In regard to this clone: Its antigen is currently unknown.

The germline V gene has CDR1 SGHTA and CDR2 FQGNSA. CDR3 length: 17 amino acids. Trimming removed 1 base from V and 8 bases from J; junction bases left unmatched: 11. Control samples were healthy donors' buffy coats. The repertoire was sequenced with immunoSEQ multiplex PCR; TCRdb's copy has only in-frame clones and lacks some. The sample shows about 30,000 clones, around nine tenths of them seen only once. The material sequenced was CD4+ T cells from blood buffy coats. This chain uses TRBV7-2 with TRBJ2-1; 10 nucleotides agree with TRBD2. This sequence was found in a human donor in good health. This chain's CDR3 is CASSLDAVLAGVDEQFF. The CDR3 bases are TGTGCCAGCAGCTTAGACGCCGTTCTAGCGGGAGTGGATGAGCAGTTCTTC.